Shown below are 29 T cell receptor beta chains from a single sample sequenced in a study of control samples from healthy donors and cancer patients. The data were produced by immunoSEQ multiplex PCR, yet TCRdb's version contains in-frame clones alone and is incomplete. The data show about 61,000 clones, roughly 90% seen once. Sequencing was done on a sample of PBMCs. The receptors derive from a man aged 60 to 69 with colorectal cancer.

V usage is TRBV19 and J usage is TRBJ1-1, with 7 bases matching TRBD1. This CDR3 has 15 amino acids. J gave up 1 base and V 6 bases, and 8 bases lay outside the gene matches. Per the germline V gene, CDR1 is LNHDA and CDR2 is SQIVND (reference sequence). CDR3 in amino acids: CASRGIGQANTEAFF. As DNA, the CDR3 is TGTGCCAGTAGGGGGATAGGACAGGCGAACACTGAAGCTTTCTTT. The full variable domain, with the rest looked up from reference TRBV19 and TRBJ1-1, is DGGITQSPKYLFRKEGQNVTLSCEQNLNHDAMYWYRQDPGQGLRLIYYSQIVNDFQKGDIAEGYSVSREKKESFPLTVTSAQKNPTAFYLCASRGIGQANTEAFFGQGTRLTVV.

V gene TRBV28 combines with J gene TRBJ2-5, with D possibly TRBD1 on 5 matching bases. The length of the CDR3 is 13 residues. Germline-derived CDR1 and CDR2 are MDHEN and SYDVKM. Deletions cut 7 bases from V and 3 bases from J, with 12 bases between. The DNA of the CDR3 is TGTGCCAGCATCCTAAGGGGCGAAGAGACCCAGTACTTC. Its translation: CASILRGEETQYF.

The V call is TRBV7-2, the J call TRBJ1-5; TRBD1 matches at 7 bases. The ends lost 4 bases at V and 1 base at J; junction bases unmatched: 7. Per the germline V gene, CDR1 is SGHTA and CDR2 is FQGNSA. The CDR3 has 16 residues. The CDR3 DNA reads TGTGCCAGCAGCTCGCCGACAGGGTCGAGCAATCAGCCCCAGCATTTT. Encoded protein: CASSSPTGSSNQPQHF.

The chain has TRBV5-6 and TRBJ2-4; either TRBD1 or TRBD2 may fit D (6 bases each). The germline V gene encodes CDR1 SGHDT and CDR2 YYEEEE. This CDR3 region has 16 residues. V lost 3 bases and J 3 bases, leaving 16 bases between the germline ends. CDR3 residues: CASSYRTAGSKNIQYF. CDR3 bases: TGTGCCAGCAGCTACAGGACAGCCGGGAGCAAAAACATTCAGTACTTC.

The chain has TRBV5-6 and TRBJ2-1, with D perhaps matching TRBD1 (5 bases). The CDR3 consists of 14 residues. In germline, CDR1 is SGHDT, CDR2 YYEEEE. Deletions cut 2 bases from V and 6 bases from J, with 12 bases between. CDR3 loop: CASSFIGEGNEQFF. In DNA, the CDR3 is TGTGCCAGCAGCTTCATAGGGGAAGGCAATGAGCAGTTCTTC.

V gene TRBV7-2 combines with J gene TRBJ1-6; 12 bases fit TRBD1. Germline V gives CDR1 SGHTA, CDR2 FQGNSA. Trimming at V came to 6 bases and at J to 7 bases, leaving 1 base not matched to a gene. The CDR3 extends over 14 amino acids. Here the CDR3 reads CASRGTGGNSPLHF. In nucleotides, the CDR3 is TGTGCCAGCAGGGGGACAGGGGGCAATTCACCCCTCCACTTT.

The table lists this clone with a few counts. CDR3 loop: CATSVASGGNTDTQYF. The CDR3 nucleotides are TGTGCCACCAGTGTCGCTAGCGGGGGAAACACAGATACGCAGTATTTT. The J gene is TRBJ2-3, the V gene TRBV24-1, with 10 bases matching TRBD2. Germline V gene lookup returns CDR1 KGHDR and CDR2 SFDVKD. V lost 5 bases and J lost 2; bases outside the gene matches: 6. The CDR3 runs to 16 residues.

The rearrangement joins TRBV15 to TRBJ1-5, with D unresolved. Per the germline V gene, CDR1 is LNHNV and CDR2 is YYDKDF (reference sequence). The CDR3 runs to 17 residues. V gave up 0 bases and J gave up 2 bases, with 14 bases separating them. The CDR3: CATSRDPPGRGNQPQHF. The CDR3 DNA sequence: TGTGCCACCAGCAGAGATCCTCCTGGACGGGGCAATCAGCCCCAGCATTTT.

The rearrangement links TRBV12-3 or TRBV12-4 to TRBJ1-1; D not resolved. The CDR3 runs 12 residues. The V end lost 5 bases, the J end lost 3 bases, and 7 bases lay between the germline ends. In DNA form, the CDR3 reads TGTGCCAGCAGTATCGGTGACACTGAAGCTTTCTTT. Its protein is CASSIGDTEAFF.

This chain joins TRBV5-6 and TRBJ2-2; the match to TRBD1 covers 7 bases. CDR3 length: 14 amino acids. The germline CDR1 and CDR2 sequences are SGHDT and YYEEEE. After removal of 4 bases from V and 13 bases from J, the junction contained 13 bases not matched to a gene. CDR3 in amino acids: CASSVGQSRVGLFF. The CDR3 DNA is TGTGCCAGCAGCGTGGGACAGTCAAGGGTGGGGCTGTTTTTT.

The chain couples TRBV6-5 to TRBJ2-3; tentatively, D is TRBD2 (6 bases). Germline loops: CDR1 MNHEY, CDR2 SVGAGI. V was clipped by 5 bases and J by 2 bases, with 14 bases between them. This CDR3 contains 15 residues. DNA of the CDR3: TGTGCCAGCAGTCCCGGGACTCACTACACAGATACGCAGTATTTT. This sequence encodes CASSPGTHYTDTQYF.

The genes are TRBV2 and TRBJ2-3, with no clear D. In germline, CDR1 is SNHLY, CDR2 FYNNEI. Trimming removed 4 bases at V and 2 bases at J, with 10 bases between. The CDR3 covers 14 residues. The CDR3: CASSGVQFTDTQYF. DNA of the CDR3: TGTGCCAGCAGTGGGGTACAGTTCACAGATACGCAGTATTTT.

V gene TRBV6-6 combines with J gene TRBJ2-1, with 13 bases lining up with TRBD2. The length of the CDR3 is 18 residues. V lost 5 bases and J lost 4; bases outside the gene matches: 11. Germline CDR1 and CDR2: MNHNY and SVGAGI (reference sequence). This chain's CDR3 is CASSPRVGLAGEYNEQFF. CDR3 nucleotides: TGTGCCAGCAGTCCCCGAGTCGGACTAGCGGGGGAGTACAATGAGCAGTTCTTC.

This chain links TRBV5-6 with TRBJ2-4, with D perhaps matching TRBD2 (6 bases). The CDR3 is 12 residues long. Germline V gene data show CDR1 as SGHDT and CDR2 as YYEEEE. The germline V and J ends were trimmed by 3 bases and 7 bases, with 8 bases remaining between them. The CDR3 sequence: CASSSDYNIQYF. CDR3 nucleotide sequence: TGTGCCAGCAGCTCGGACTATAACATTCAGTACTTC.

The CDR3 region is CASSYPPAPEDGYTF. For the CDR3, the DNA is TGTGCCAGCAGTTACCCACCGGCGCCGGAAGATGGCTACACCTTC. The gene calls are TRBV6-6 and TRBJ1-2; no reliable D call. Germline assignment: CDR1 MNHNY and CDR2 SVGAGI (reference sequence). The CDR3 runs to 15 residues. The germline V and J ends were trimmed by 2 bases and 6 bases, with 16 bases remaining between them.

In DNA, the CDR3 is TGTGCCAGCTCACCGGCAGATAATTCACCCCTCCACTTT. Amino acid sequence: CASSPADNSPLHF. V gene TRBV18 combines with J gene TRBJ1-6; D remains ambiguous. Trimming left V 3 bases short and J 5 bases short, with 5 bases between. The CDR3 length is 13 residues. Per the germline V gene, CDR1 is KGHSH and CDR2 is LQKENI.

The rearrangement uses TRBV6-4 and TRBJ2-5, with TRBD2 matching over 14 bases. The CDR3 has 17 residues. CDR1 is MRHNA and CDR2 is SNTAGT in the germline V gene. V was pared by 0 bases and J by 5 bases, with 5 bases of the junction left unmatched. Here the CDR3 reads CASSDSRGLAGEETQYF. In DNA form, the CDR3 reads TGTGCCAGCAGTGACTCAAGGGGACTAGCGGGGGAGGAGACCCAGTACTTC.

The chain joins TRBV3-1 (or the pseudogene TRBV3-2) to TRBJ2-2; the D gene is possibly TRBD1 (5 bases). Trimming cost V 4 bases and J 2 bases, with 14 bases left between them. This CDR3 comprises 16 residues. CDR1 is LGHDT, CDR2 YNNKEL, per germline (reference sequence). CDR3 nucleotides: TGTGCCAGCAGCCCAGAGTCGACAGCAAACACCGGGGAGCTGTTTTTT. Protein sequence: CASSPESTANTGELFF.

This rearrangement joins TRBV3-1 (or the pseudogene TRBV3-2) to TRBJ1-6, with D perhaps matching TRBD1 (6 bases). V lost 6 bases and J lost 9, with 15 bases in between. The CDR3 has 14 amino acids. The germline V gene has CDR1 LGHDT and CDR2 YNNKEL (reference sequence). The CDR3 spells CASSSDPGVSPLHF. The CDR3 coding sequence is TGTGCCAGCAGTAGCGACCCAGGGGTTTCACCCCTCCACTTT.

J is TRBJ1-5 and V is TRBV19; 12 positions agree with TRBD1. The V gene's germline CDR1 is LNHDA and CDR2 SQIVND (reference sequence). Losses at the gene ends were 4 bases for V and 7 bases for J; bases not matched to a gene: 8. The CDR3 is 16 residues long. CDR3 sequence reads: CASSTSGTGGRQPQHF. Here the CDR3 DNA reads TGTGCCAGTAGTACATCCGGGACAGGGGGCAGGCAGCCCCAGCATTTT. Using reference TRBV19 and TRBJ1-5 for the parts outside the CDR3, the full variable domain is DGGITQSPKYLFRKEGQNVTLSCEQNLNHDAMYWYRQDPGQGLRLIYYSQIVNDFQKGDIAEGYSVSREKKESFPLTVTSAQKNPTAFYLCASSTSGTGGRQPQHFGDGTRLSIL.

This chain links TRBV9 with TRBJ2-1; 13 bases are a match to TRBD2. Germline V lookup: CDR1 SGDLS, CDR2 YYNGEE. CDR3 length: 17 residues. After removal of 0 bases from V and 7 bases from J, the junction contained 7 bases not matched to a gene. CDR3 sequence reads: CASSVGTSGGEYNEQFF. DNA of the CDR3: TGTGCCAGCAGCGTAGGAACTAGCGGGGGGGAATATAATGAGCAGTTCTTC.

For the CDR3, the DNA is TGTGCCAGCAGCCTAGACGGGCCCTATGGCTACACCTTC. Its translation is CASSLDGPYGYTF. J is TRBJ1-2 and V is TRBV4-2; D gene ambiguous. This CDR3 comprises 13 residues. Germline V CDR1 and CDR2: LGHNA, YNFKEQ. Trimming removed 4 bases from V and 4 bases from J, with 10 bases in between.

The gene calls are TRBV19 and TRBJ1-5, with TRBD1 identical over 8 bases. With 7 bases clipped from V and 2 bases from J, the junction kept 7 bases outside the gene matches. Germline V CDR1 and CDR2: LNHDA, SQIVND (reference sequence). The CDR3 length is 15 residues. DNA of the CDR3: TGTGCCAGTACCCCAGGACAGGGCGGCAATCAGCCCCAGCATTTT. It is translated as CASTPGQGGNQPQHF.

The V and J genes are TRBV4-2 and TRBJ2-5; 9 nucleotides line up with TRBD2. The CDR3 loop spans 17 amino acids. V lost 0 bases, J lost 4 bases, and 9 bases stayed unmatched. The V gene's germline CDR1 is LGHNA and CDR2 YNFKEQ. The CDR3 reads CASSQEPSGGYGETQYF. In nucleotides, the CDR3 is TGTGCCAGCAGCCAAGAGCCCAGCGGGGGGTACGGAGAGACCCAGTACTTC.

This chain connects TRBV6-8 to TRBJ2-3; perhaps D is TRBD1 or TRBD2 (5 bases each). CDR1 and CDR2 from the germline V gene are MNHGY and SAAAGT. This CDR3 has 14 residues. V was cut by 10 bases and J by 1 base, with 15 bases left in between. The CDR3 loop reads CANAGTTRTDTQYF. The CDR3, as DNA: TGTGCCAACGCCGGGACCACCCGCACAGATACGCAGTATTTT.

The V gene is TRBV6-6, the J gene TRBJ2-1; D remains unclear. Germline V CDR1 and CDR2: MNHNY, SVGAGI (reference sequence). The CDR3 extends over 14 amino acids. The V end was cut by 3 bases, the J end by 3 bases, with 9 bases between. Here the CDR3 reads CASSYSRVYNEQFF. The CDR3 DNA reads as TGTGCCAGCAGTTATTCTAGGGTCTACAATGAGCAGTTCTTC.

This chain joins TRBV7-3 and TRBJ2-3; 12 bases fit TRBD2. The V gene's germline CDR1 is SGHTA and CDR2 FQGTGA. The V gene end was trimmed by 4 bases and the J gene end by 11 bases; junction bases not matched to a gene: 13. The CDR3 runs to 16 residues. The CDR3 spells CASSSVPSGGASGQYF. CDR3 DNA sequence: TGTGCCAGCAGCTCGGTCCCTAGCGGGGGGGCGTCGGGGCAGTATTTT. The complete variable domain, with remaining parts taken from reference TRBV7-3 and TRBJ2-3, reads GAGVSQTPSNKVTEKGKYVELRCDPISGHTALYWYRQSLGQGPEFLIYFQGTGAADDSGLPNDRFFAVRPEGSVSTLKIQRTERGDSAVYLCASSSVPSGGASGQYFGPGTRLTVL.

The chain employs TRBV7-2 and TRBJ2-7; D may correspond to TRBD1 or TRBD2 (5 bases each). The V and J ends lost 4 bases and 13 bases respectively, with 14 bases between them. Looked up from germline, CDR1 is SGHTA and CDR2 is FQGNSA. CDR3 size: 11 residues. The CDR3: CASSSGTAYYF. The CDR3 DNA reads as TGTGCCAGCAGCTCCGGGACCGCCTACTACTTC.

The chain combines TRBV9 with TRBJ1-5; 10 positions agree with TRBD1. J gave up 0 bases and V 4 bases, and 4 bases lay outside the gene matches. There are 16 residues in the CDR3. CDR1 and CDR2 (germline): SGDLS, YYNGEE. CDR3 loop: CASSPGTGDSNQPQHF. As DNA, the CDR3 is TGTGCCAGCAGCCCCGGGACAGGGGATAGCAATCAGCCCCAGCATTTT.